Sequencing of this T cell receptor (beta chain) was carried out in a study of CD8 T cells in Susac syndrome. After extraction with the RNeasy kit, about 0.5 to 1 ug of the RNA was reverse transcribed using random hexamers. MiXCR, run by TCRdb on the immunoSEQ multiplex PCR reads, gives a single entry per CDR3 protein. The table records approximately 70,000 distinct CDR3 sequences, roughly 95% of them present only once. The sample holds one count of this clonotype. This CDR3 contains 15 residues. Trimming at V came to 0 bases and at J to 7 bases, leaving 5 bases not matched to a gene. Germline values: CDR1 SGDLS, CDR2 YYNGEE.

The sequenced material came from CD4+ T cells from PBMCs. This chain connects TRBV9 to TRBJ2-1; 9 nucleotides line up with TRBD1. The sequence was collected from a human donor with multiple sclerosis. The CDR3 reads CASSVAPQGANEQFF. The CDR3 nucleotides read TGTGCCAGCAGCGTAGCTCCACAGGGGGCTAATGAGCAGTTCTTC.